These 16 T cell receptor beta chains came from one sample sequenced in a study of CD8 T cells in ankylosing spondylitis. MiXCR, run by TCRdb on the 5' RACE reads, gives a single entry per CDR3 protein. The sample lists 200,000 or so distinct CDR3 sequences; roughly 18% were seen once. Sequenced input: blood, either unsorted or a sorted T cell fraction (not recorded which). The receptors were gathered from a male donor aged 5-29 years with ankylosing spondylitis or in good health (not recorded which).

As for this clonotype: A much larger clone is a single base away; this may be a read error. The chain links TRBV12-3 or TRBV12-4 to TRBJ2-3; D is perhaps TRBD2 (6 bases). There are 15 residues in the CDR3. Trimming pared 2 bases from V and 6 bases from J, leaving 15 bases between. CDR3 sequence reads: CASSLWGRPVDTQYF. The CDR3 nucleotides read TGTGCCAGCAGTTTATGGGGGAGGCCAGTCGATACGCAGTATTTT.

This clonotype was seen repeatedly, ten times or more. The J gene is TRBJ2-7, the V gene TRBV12-3 or TRBV12-4; 8 bases fit TRBD1. The V and J ends lost 5 bases and 1 base, in that order; junction bases with no gene match: 4. This CDR3 has 14 residues. CDR3 coding DNA: TGTGCCAGCAGTGGTCGACAGGGGTCCTACGAGCAGTACTTC. As protein: CASSGRQGSYEQYF.

The V gene is TRBV7-9, the J gene TRBJ1-6; possible D gene TRBD1, 5 bases. V was shortened by 6 bases and J by 10 bases, with 19 bases between the two germline ends. The CDR3 sequence is 15 residues long. Germline V gene lookup returns CDR1 SEHNR and CDR2 FQNEAQ (reference sequence). The CDR3 nucleotides read TGTGCCAGCAGACCCGCAGGAAGGGACTACTCACCCCTCCACTTT. Amino acid sequence: CASRPAGRDYSPLHF.

This clonotype appeared many times. This chain joins TRBV25-1 and TRBJ1-1; TRBD1 is a possible D gene (6 bases). CDR1 is MGHDK, CDR2 SYGVNS, per germline. V was trimmed by 10 bases and J by 5 bases, leaving 11 bases between them. This CDR3 comprises 11 residues. CDR3 protein: CATPRGTEAFF. CDR3 bases: TGTGCCACCCCGAGGGGGACTGAAGCTTTCTTT.

This clonotype was recorded many times. The chain carries TRBV12-3 or TRBV12-4 and TRBJ2-7; the D gene is possibly TRBD1 (5 bases). V lost 6 bases to trimming and J lost 3 bases, with 9 bases between them. This CDR3 is 12 amino acids long. As DNA, the CDR3 is TGTGCCAGCAGCCAAGGGGTCTACGAGCAGTACTTC. This encodes CASSQGVYEQYF.

J is TRBJ2-1 and V is TRBV6-5; a weak D match, TRBD2 (5 bases). This CDR3 region has 13 residues. Trimming took 9 bases from V and 7 from J, leaving 16 bases between them. Germline V gene lookup returns CDR1 MNHEY and CDR2 SVGAGI. CDR3 in amino acids: CASKRGLGNEQFF. The CDR3 coding sequence is TGTGCCAGTAAACGGGGTTTGGGGAATGAGCAGTTCTTC.

This clonotype was observed many times. The chain uses TRBV9 and TRBJ1-1, with D unclear. Germline loops: CDR1 SGDLS, CDR2 YYNGEE. V lost 4 bases and J lost 6, with 16 bases in between. The CDR3 has 14 amino acids. The CDR3 nucleotides read TGTGCCAGCAGCCCCGGCGGGGAGGTTGCTGAAGCTTTCTTT. As protein: CASSPGGEVAEAFF.

This clonotype was seen at least ten times. This chain uses TRBV10-3 with TRBJ2-2; TRBD2 aligns across 11 bases. The ends lost 3 bases at V and 4 bases at J; junction bases unmatched: 16. The CDR3 extends over 20 amino acids. Germline CDR1 and CDR2: ENHRY and SYGVKD. The CDR3: CAISEFVAVTSGRGTGELFF. CDR3 sequence (DNA): TGTGCCATCAGTGAATTTGTGGCAGTAACTAGCGGGAGAGGCACCGGGGAGCTGTTTTTT.

The count of this clonotype is one. The chain links TRBV6-4 to TRBJ2-3, with 8 bases aligning to TRBD2. Germline-derived CDR1 and CDR2 are MRHNA and SNTAGT. Trimming took 2 bases from V and 1 from J; bases not matched to a gene: 5. The CDR3 sequence is 16 residues long. CDR3: CASSDGLAGGTDTQYF. The CDR3 coding sequence is TGTGCCAGCAGTGACGGCCTAGCGGGTGGCACAGATACGCAGTATTTT.

This clonotype was observed at least ten times. The chain recombines TRBV5-1 with TRBJ2-1; D gene ambiguous. CDR3 size: 15 residues. Germline V gene data show CDR1 as SGHRS and CDR2 as YFSETQ. Trimming left V 0 bases short and J 2 bases short, with 9 bases between. CDR3 loop: CASSLGADAYNEQFF. CDR3 DNA sequence: TGCGCCAGCAGCTTGGGGGCCGATGCCTACAATGAGCAGTTCTTC.

This clonotype was seen at least ten times. This sequence joins TRBV12-3 or TRBV12-4 and TRBJ2-1; D call uncertain. Trimming stripped 5 bases from V and 8 bases from J, with 10 bases between. This CDR3 has 12 residues. CDR3: CASSLRGDEQFF. As DNA, the CDR3 is TGTGCCAGCAGTCTTCGAGGCGATGAGCAGTTCTTC.

This clonotype has at least ten counts. The genes are TRBV6-2 or TRBV6-3 and TRBJ1-4, with D possibly matching TRBD1 (5 bases). The CDR3 spans 15 residues. Germline CDR1 is MNHEY and CDR2 is SVGEGT. V was clipped by 7 bases and J by 7 bases, with 19 bases between them. The CDR3 DNA is TGTGCCAGCACAACGCCCGTCTGGAGGGGTGAAAAACTGTTTTTT. Encoded protein: CASTTPVWRGEKLFF.

The chain links TRBV7-8 to TRBJ2-1; possibly TRBD2 for D (6 bases). Germline V CDR1 and CDR2: SGHVS, FQNEAQ. Trimming removed 1 base from V and 7 bases from J, with 17 bases in between. This CDR3 has 16 amino acids. The CDR3: CASSLVDGGPGNEQFF. In nucleotides, the CDR3 is TGTGCCAGCAGCTTAGTAGACGGGGGACCTGGTAATGAGCAGTTCTTC. Full variable domain (missing parts from reference TRBV7-8 and TRBJ2-1): GAGVSQSPRYKVAKRGQDVALRCDPISGHVSLFWYQQALGQGPEFLTYFQNEAQLDKSGLPSDRFFAERPEGSVSTLKIQRTQQEDSAVYLCASSLVDGGPGNEQFFGPGTRLTVL.

The chain recombines TRBV4-2 with TRBJ2-7, with TRBD2 matching over 11 bases. Germline V gene sequence: CDR1 LGHNA, CDR2 YNFKEQ. The CDR3 covers 18 residues. After removal of 1 base from V and 3 bases from J, the junction contained 11 bases not matched to a gene. The CDR3 DNA reads as TGTGCCAGCAGCCAAGTGGGGACTCCGGGACTAGCGGACTACGAGCAGTACTTC. It is translated as CASSQVGTPGLADYEQYF.

At least ten counts were recorded for this clonotype. The chain recombines TRBV6-1 with TRBJ1-1, with D maybe TRBD1 (5 bases). This CDR3 contains 10 residues. In germline, CDR1 is MNHNS, CDR2 SASEGT. V was shortened by 6 bases and J by 7 bases, with 6 bases between the two germline ends. CDR3 sequence: CASRGGEAFF. The CDR3 DNA reads as TGTGCCAGCAGGGGGGGTGAAGCTTTCTTT.

This clonotype was seen at least ten times. V gene TRBV11-2 combines with J gene TRBJ2-3; 9 bases are shared with TRBD1. The ends lost 3 bases at V and 4 bases at J; junction bases unmatched: 14. Germline V CDR1 and CDR2: SGHAT, FQNNGV. CDR3 size: 18 residues. The CDR3, as DNA: TGTGCCAGCAGCTTTCCGAGCCGGGACAGGGAGATCGCAGATACGCAGTATTTT. This codes for CASSFPSRDREIADTQYF. The complete variable domain, with remaining parts taken from reference TRBV11-2 and TRBJ2-3, reads EAGVAQSPRYKIIEKRQSVAFWCNPISGHATLYWYQQILGQGPKLLIQFQNNGVVDDSQLPKDRFSAERLKGVDSTLKIQPAKLEDSAVYLCASSFPSRDREIADTQYFGPGTRLTVL.